Below are 20 T cell receptor beta chains sequenced from a single sample in a study of breast tumors, draining lymph nodes, adjacent tissues. The lymph nodes were axillary draining lymph nodes from breast cancer patients. TCRdb analysed the multiplex PCR reads with MiXCR anew, one entry per CDR3 protein. The profile shows 140,000 or so distinct CDR3 sequences, 30% to 35% of them singletons. Sequencing was performed on axillary lymph node tissue. Receptors originate from a female donor with breast cancer. Some clones in this sample may be carry-over from other donors' samples.

In its sample, this clonotype was seen once. The V gene is TRBV12-5, the J gene TRBJ1-1; D is perhaps TRBD1 (6 bases). Germline V lookup: CDR1 LGHNT, CDR2 FRNRAP. Trimming cost V 4 bases and J 4 bases, with 13 bases left between them. The CDR3 spans 14 residues. CDR3 in amino acids: CASGWGEGGTEAFF. DNA for the CDR3: TGTGCTAGTGGTTGGGGTGAGGGGGGCACTGAAGCTTTCTTT.

Comments on this clonotype: One end of the junction fails to match germline, which may point to a read error. The chain has TRBV6-6 and TRBJ2-7; the D gene is possibly TRBD1 (5 bases). This CDR3 has 16 amino acids. The germline V gene encodes CDR1 MNHNY and CDR2 SVGAGI (reference sequence). The CDR3 is CASGYSRGQGSHEQYF. CDR3 DNA: TGTGCCAGCGGTTACTCGAGAGGTCAGGGAAGCCACGAGCAGTACTTC.

On this clonotype: The germline gene is not matched at one end of the junction; a read error may be the cause. The genes are TRBV24-1 and TRBJ2-3, with 13 positions matching TRBD2. The CDR3 covers 18 residues. Germline-derived CDR1 and CDR2 are KGHDR and SFDVKD. CDR3 DNA: TGTGCCACCAGTGATCGCACCACTAGCGGGGGGGTCACAGATACGCAATATTTT. Its protein is CATSDRTTSGGVTDTQYF.

As concerns this clonotype: A much more abundant neighbour one base away suggests this may be a read error. The chain employs TRBV5-4 and TRBJ1-2; D remains unclear. Germline V gene data show CDR1 as SGHNT and CDR2 as YYREEE (reference sequence). This CDR3 has 14 amino acids. Trimming removed 1 base from V and 4 bases from J, with 11 bases in between. CDR3 nucleotides: TGTGCCAGCAGCTTGTTTTCGGCTATCTATGGCTACACCTTC. Protein: CASSLFSAIYGYTF.

This clonotype was detected many times. This chain uses TRBV7-3 with TRBJ2-5; no clear D gene. V was trimmed by 5 bases and J by 2 bases, leaving 9 bases between them. Germline V gene sequence: CDR1 SGHTA, CDR2 FQGTGA. The CDR3 runs to 13 residues. The CDR3 sequence is CASSQLGQETQYF. The CDR3 DNA is TGTGCCAGCAGCCAGCTGGGGCAAGAGACCCAGTACTTC. Combining the CDR3 with reference TRBV7-3 and TRBJ2-5 gives the whole variable domain GAGVSQTPSNKVTEKGKYVELRCDPISGHTALYWYRQSLGQGPEFLIYFQGTGAADDSGLPNDRFFAVRPEGSVSTLKIQRTERGDSAVYLCASSQLGQETQYFGPGTRLLVL.

This clonotype has at least ten counts. This sequence joins TRBV15 and TRBJ1-5; unclear D gene. The V gene lost 1 base and the J gene lost 3 bases, with 10 bases spanning the gap. CDR3 length equals 15 residues. Germline lookup yields CDR1 LNHNV and CDR2 YYDKDF (reference sequence). CDR3 sequence: CATSRGRAPNQPQHF. The CDR3 region has the DNA TGTGCCACCAGCAGAGGAAGGGCCCCCAATCAGCCCCAGCATTTT.

This clonotype was observed a few times. The chain is built from TRBV28 and TRBJ1-2, with a weak D call TRBD1 (5 bases). The CDR3 totals 13 residues. The V and J ends lost 7 bases and 4 bases respectively, with 13 bases between them. Germline assignment: CDR1 MDHEN and CDR2 SYDVKM. CDR3 protein: CASTEGGGYGYTF. DNA for the CDR3: TGTGCCAGCACAGAGGGCGGGGGCTATGGCTACACCTTC.

This clonotype was detected many times. V is TRBV20-1 and J is TRBJ2-5, with TRBD1 identical over 8 bases. V was clipped by 4 bases and J by 5 bases; unmatched bases: 6. The CDR3 length is 13 residues. Germline lookup yields CDR1 DFQATT and CDR2 SNEGSKA (reference sequence). The CDR3 DNA reads as TGCAGTGCTATGGACAGGGAGATGGAGACCCAGTACTTC. It specifies CSAMDREMETQYF.

This clonotype has a handful of counts. This chain uses TRBV12-5 with TRBJ2-3; 9 nucleotides line up with TRBD1. The CDR3 totals 18 residues. V lost 8 bases to trimming and J lost 3 bases; unmatched junction nucleotides: 18. Germline values: CDR1 LGHNT, CDR2 FRNRAP. CDR3 in amino acids: CASQHGLGTGLGTDTQYF. The CDR3 DNA is TGTGCTAGTCAACACGGGCTCGGGACAGGGTTAGGGACAGATACGCAGTATTTT.

This clonotype was counted at least ten times. The J gene is TRBJ1-4, the V gene TRBV6-6; D is possibly TRBD1 (5 bases). The CDR3 extends over 13 amino acids. CDR1 and CDR2 from the germline V gene are MNHNY and SVGAGI (reference sequence). The V and J ends lost 6 bases and 3 bases respectively, with 8 bases between them. CDR3 sequence (DNA): TGTGCCAGCAGGTTGGGACCTAATGAAAAACTGTTTTTT. This gives the protein CASRLGPNEKLFF.

The CDR3 DNA reads as TGTGCCAGCAGCGTAGAGCCAGGCAGGGGCTATGGCTACACCTTC. It codes for CASSVEPGRGYGYTF. The chain links TRBV9 to TRBJ1-2; D may be TRBD1 (6 bases). Germline CDR1 is SGDLS and CDR2 is YYNGEE. V gave up 0 bases and J gave up 4 bases, with 13 bases separating them. The CDR3 contains 15 residues. Full variable domain (outside the CDR3, taken from reference TRBV9 and TRBJ1-2): DSGVTQTPKHLITATGQRVTLRCSPRSGDLSVYWYQQSLDQGLQFLIQYYNGEERAKGNILERFSAQQFPDLHSELNLSSLELGDSALYFCASSVEPGRGYGYTFGSGTRLTVV.

This chain joins TRBV19 and TRBJ1-2; TRBD1 might be the D (5 bases). Germline-derived CDR1 and CDR2 are LNHDA and SQIVND (reference sequence). The CDR3 covers 14 residues. Trimming took off 6 bases at V and 4 bases at J, with 15 bases between the two ends. This chain's CDR3 is CASRRQGHGYGYTF. The CDR3 DNA is TGTGCCAGTAGACGGCAGGGCCATGGCTATGGCTACACCTTC. The full variable domain, completed using reference TRBV19 and TRBJ1-2, is DGGITQSPKYLFRKEGQNVTLSCEQNLNHDAMYWYRQDPGQGLRLIYYSQIVNDFQKGDIAEGYSVSREKKESFPLTVTSAQKNPTAFYLCASRRQGHGYGYTFGSGTRLTVV.

The sample holds one count of this clonotype. V and J are TRBV29-1 and TRBJ1-6; D uncertain. CDR1 is SQVTM and CDR2 is ANQGSEA in the germline V gene. The CDR3 contains 13 residues. V dropped 5 bases and J dropped 6 bases, with 11 bases sitting between them. CDR3 region: CSVQDGSNSPLHF. The CDR3 DNA sequence: TGCAGCGTTCAGGACGGTTCTAATTCACCCCTCCACTTT.

This clonotype appeared many times. This chain joins TRBV9 and TRBJ1-2, with D uncertain. Germline V gene lookup returns CDR1 SGDLS and CDR2 YYNGEE. V gave up 3 bases and J gave up 2 bases, with 2 bases separating them. The CDR3 loop spans 11 amino acids. CDR3 sequence (DNA): TGTGCCAGCAGCGAGAACTATGGCTACACCTTC. This sequence encodes CASSENYGYTF.

This clonotype was counted a few times. This rearrangement joins TRBV20-1 to TRBJ1-1; D possibly corresponds to TRBD1 (5 bases). The CDR3 runs 11 residues. Germline V gives CDR1 DFQATT, CDR2 SNEGSKA (reference sequence). V lost 6 bases and J 4 bases, leaving 9 bases between the germline ends. CDR3 bases: TGCAGTGCATCAGGGATCACTGAAGCTTTCTTT. Translation: CSASGITEAFF.

In regard to this clonotype: As the CDR3 is not closed by the conserved phenylalanine or tryptophan, this likely results from a read error. Because the CDR3's place on the DNA is in doubt, the DNA is left out and the CDR3 is given as listed by TCRdb. The V gene is TRBV5-1, the J gene TRBJ1-4; TRBD1, as called in the table, went unchecked against the DNA. Per germline, CDR1 SGHRS and CDR2 YFSETQ. The CDR3 is 12 amino acids long, termini counted. CDR3 sequence reads: CASSLAGGTNIY.

Notes on this clonotype: The CDR3 end shows no conserved phenylalanine or tryptophan, and so a read error is likely. The chain carries TRBV20-1 and TRBJ2-1; TRBD1 matches at 7 bases. Germline lookup yields CDR1 DFQATT and CDR2 SNEGSKA (reference sequence). This CDR3 spans 15 amino acids. The CDR3 loop is CSARDRSSSSNEQFL. CDR3 in DNA: TGCAGTGCTAGGGACAGGTCTAGCTCCTCCAATGAGCAGTTCCTC.

To note about this clonotype: The conserved phenylalanine or tryptophan normally closing the CDR3 is absent here, so this likely arose from a read error. Because the CDR3's place on the DNA is in doubt, the DNA is left out and the CDR3 is given as listed by TCRdb. This rearrangement joins TRBV7-3 to TRBJ2-1; the table gives TRBD1 as D, unverified against the DNA. CDR1 is SGHTA and CDR2 is FQGTGA in the germline V gene. From its first to its last residue, the CDR3 has 10 amino acids. CDR3 amino acids: CASSPNRGGT.

This sequence joins TRBV9 and TRBJ1-6; tentatively, D is TRBD1 (5 bases). CDR1 is SGDLS, CDR2 YYNGEE, per germline. Deletions cut 1 base from V and 9 bases from J, with 14 bases between. The CDR3 loop spans 15 amino acids. The CDR3 loop reads CASSVSPAGGSPLHF. The CDR3 DNA reads as TGTGCCAGCAGCGTAAGTCCAGCGGGGGGTTCACCCCTCCACTTT.

There are many counts of this clonotype. The rearrangement links TRBV2 to TRBJ1-4, with TRBD1 as a possible D gene (5 bases). Germline CDR1 SNHLY, CDR2 FYNNEI. The CDR3 is made up of 15 amino acids. The V gene lost 5 bases and the J gene lost 4 bases, with 14 bases spanning the gap. The CDR3 protein is CASSPRGEHNEKLFF. CDR3 in DNA: TGTGCCAGCAGTCCCCGGGGGGAGCATAATGAAAAACTGTTTTTT.